This TCR beta chain emerged from a study of graft-versus-host responses after intestinal transplantation. Regarding the study as a whole: GvH clones turned up in recipient marrow; some had shown up first in ileum or blood. Some patients had graft-donor T cell macrochimerism, and their allografts showed high graft-versus-host to host-versus-graft clonal ratios.

Concerning this clone: The antigen remains unidentified.

Clones were sequenced by immunoSEQ multiplex PCR, and TCRdb holds only the in-frame ones, with some missing. This table holds 15,000 to 20,000 clones, approximately 80% found once. Intraepithelial and lamina propria lymphocytes were isolated from graft specimens. The sequencing here drew on ileum tissue, taken just over 100 days after intestinal transplant. The sequence was obtained from a human patient who received an intestinal transplant, so some T cells may come from the graft donor.

In DNA, the CDR3 is TGTGCCAGCGGACGGACCAGGAACACTGAAGCTTTCTTT. This translates into CASGRTRNTEAFF. The gene calls are TRBV2 and TRBJ1-1, with D unresolved. The length of the CDR3 is 13 residues. The V gene lost 8 bases and the J gene lost 1 base, with 11 bases spanning the gap. Per germline, CDR1 SNHLY and CDR2 FYNNEI. The whole variable domain, filled in from reference TRBV2 and TRBJ1-1, reads EPEVTQTPSHQVTQMGQEVILRCVPISNHLYFYWYRQILGQKVEFLVSFYNNEISEKSEIFDDQFSVERPDGSNFTLKIRSTKLEDSAMYFCASGRTRNTEAFFGQGTRLTVV.